These T cell receptor beta chains were read from a single sample in a study of blood T cell repertoires in COVID-19. TCRdb's copy holds only in-frame clones and misses some; the assay was immunoSEQ multiplex PCR. Of 120,000 or so clones in the sample, 69% were seen once. The sequencing input was peripheral blood. Receptors originate from a woman aged 70-85 years with acute or convalescent COVID-19. Each CDR3 is given with its conserved first and last residue. The D gene is left open where the match is weak. Clone size is not always given. Where it is, it says once, few, many or a class for expanded clones.

V	size	J	D	length	DNA	CDR3
TRBV7-2	few	TRBJ2-5	TRBD1	15	TGTGCCAGCAGCGAGGGACAGGGGTTGTTGGAGACCCAGTACTTC	CASSEGQGLLETQYF
TRBV6-1	few	TRBJ1-2	-	16	TGTGCCAGCAGTGATCCCTCGGCGACAGGAGACTATGGCTACACCTTC	CASSDPSATGDYGYTF
TRBV19	few	TRBJ1-5	-	14	TGTGCCAGTACCTTGACAGTTAGCAATCAGCCCCAGCATTTT	CASTLTVSNQPQHF
TRBV11-3	few	TRBJ1-1	-	12	TGTGCCAGCAGCTCTCCGAACACTGAAGCTTTCTTT	CASSSPNTEAFF
TRBV28	-	TRBJ1-2	-	14	TGTGCCAGCAGTTTCCGGACAGCTAACTATGGCTACACCTTC	CASSFRTANYGYTF
TRBV7-6	-	TRBJ2-3	TRBD2	15	TGTGCCAGCAGCTTTGGGACTAGCGGGAAAGATACGCAGTATTTT	CASSFGTSGKDTQYF
TRBV29-1	-	TRBJ1-3	-	12	TGCAGCGTAGGAGTTACTGGAAACACCATATATTTT	CSVGVTGNTIYF
TRBV14	-	TRBJ2-1	-	14	TGTGCCAGCAGCCAAGACTGGAGTTACAATGAGCAGTTCTTC	CASSQDWSYNEQFF
TRBV19	-	TRBJ1-4	TRBD1	14	TGTGCCAGTAGTGCGGGACAGGGGGTTGAAAAACTGTTTTTT	CASSAGQGVEKLFF
TRBV5-1	once	TRBJ1-2	TRBD1	14	TGCGCCAGCAGCACCTCGGGACAGCTCTATGGCTACACCTTC	CASSTSGQLYGYTF
TRBV11-2	-	TRBJ1-2	TRBD1	14	TGTGCCAGCAGCTTAGAGGGGACAGCTTATGGCTACACCTTC	CASSLEGTAYGYTF
TRBV30	-	TRBJ2-7	TRBD1	14	TGTGCCTGGAATACCGGGACAGGGGGCAGGGAGCAGTACTTC	CAWNTGTGGREQYF
TRBV19	-	TRBJ2-3	TRBD2	15	TGTGCCAGTACCTATAGCGGGAGGGCCCCAGATACGCAGTATTTT	CASTYSGRAPDTQYF
TRBV11-2	few	TRBJ2-1	TRBD2	17	TGTGCCAGCAGCCCAGCGCGGGGGGGCCTTTTAGGTAATGAGCAGTTCTTC	CASSPARGGLLGNEQFF
TRBV5-8	-	TRBJ2-2	-	15	TGTGCCAGCAGCCTTCGGAGGGGGAACACCGGGGAGCTGTTTTTT	CASSLRRGNTGELFF
TRBV7-2	-	TRBJ1-2	TRBD1	13	TGTGCCAGCAGCTTACCCCCAGGGGGAGGCTACACCTTC	CASSLPPGGGYTF
TRBV4-1	-	TRBJ2-7	TRBD2	14	TGCGCCAGCAGCACACTAGCGGGAGCGGCCGAGCAGTACTTC	CASSTLAGAAEQYF
TRBV6-5	-	TRBJ2-1	-	11	TGTGCCAGCAGTTACGGTAGTGAGCAGTTCTTC	CASSYGSEQFF
TRBV2	-	TRBJ2-2	-	12	TGTGCCAGCAGTGATGCAGCCGGGGAGCTGTTTTTT	CASSDAAGELFF
TRBV15	-	TRBJ2-7	-	15	TGTGCCACCAGCAGAGATCGGAGCCCCTATTACGAGCAGTACTTC	CATSRDRSPYYEQYF
TRBV12-2	-	TRBJ2-7	-	16	TGTGCAAGTCGCGCCGCCACTAGCGGGAGGGCCTACGAGCAGTACTTC	CASRAATSGRAYEQYF
TRBV9	-	TRBJ2-7	-	14	TGTGCCAGCAGCGTAGGTCCAGACTCCTACGAGCAGTACTTC	CASSVGPDSYEQYF
TRBV13	-	TRBJ2-5	-	15	TGTGCCAGCAGCTTATTGGTAGGGGGCCAAGAGACCCAGTACTTC	CASSLLVGGQETQYF
TRBV7-9	-	TRBJ1-4	-	13	TGTGCCAGCAGCTTAAGCGGGAGGGAAAAACTGTTTTTT	CASSLSGREKLFF
TRBV6-2/TRBV6-3	few	TRBJ1-5	TRBD1	18	TGTGCCAGCAGTTACCTTAGACAGGGGGCCAACTCCAACCAGCCCCAGCATTTT	CASSYLRQGANSNQPQHF
TRBV10-2	-	TRBJ1-2	TRBD1	17	TGCGCCAGCAGTGATATGACAGGGGGATCTGCTAACTATGGCTACACCTTC	CASSDMTGGSANYGYTF
TRBV5-1	-	TRBJ1-4	-	15	TGCGCCAGCAGCTTGGCCCTGGGAAGCGGAGAAAAACTGTTTTTT	CASSLALGSGEKLFF
TRBV19	few	TRBJ1-4	-	17	TGTGCCAGCGCGGGACCGGCTTTCTCGGAGTCTAATGAAAAACTGTTTTTT	CASAGPAFSESNEKLFF
TRBV12-5	-	TRBJ1-2	-	14	TGTGCTAGTGGTTTGGGACTGCAGAACTATGGCTACACCTTC	CASGLGLQNYGYTF
TRBV5-1	once	TRBJ1-1	TRBD1	15	TGCGCCAGCAGCCGGGACAGTCCAGGAGTCACTGAAGCTTTCTTT	CASSRDSPGVTEAFF
TRBV19	-	TRBJ1-2	-	16	TGTGCCAGTTTGGGGAGGAACGGGGGGGCGTTCGAAGGCTACACCTTC	CASLGRNGGAFEGYTF
TRBV27	-	TRBJ1-3	-	13	TGTGCCAGCAGCAGGGGCTCTGGAAACACCATATATTTT	CASSRGSGNTIYF
TRBV3-1/TRBV3-2	many	TRBJ1-2	-	14	TGTGCCAGCAGCGAGACGGGGTTCGGCTATGGCTACACCTTC	CASSETGFGYGYTF
TRBV15	-	TRBJ2-1	TRBD2	18	TGTGCCACCAGCAGAGATCTCCCAGCGGGAGGGAACTACAATGAGCAGTTCTTC	CATSRDLPAGGNYNEQFF
TRBV12-2	-	TRBJ2-5	-	14	TGTGCAAGTCGCTTAGGCGCGGGGAAGGGGACCCAGTACTTC	CASRLGAGKGTQYF
TRBV19	few	TRBJ2-5	TRBD1	15	TGTGCCAGTCGTCCCCAGGGGGCGCAGGAGGAGACCCAGTACTTC	CASRPQGAQEETQYF
TRBV6-5	-	TRBJ1-1	-	15	TGTGCCAGCAGCTATAGGGGAATCATGAACACTGAAGCTTTCTTT	CASSYRGIMNTEAFF
TRBV19	-	TRBJ1-6	-	13	TGTGCCAGTAGTATCCCCGGGGGGTCACCCCTCCACTTT	CASSIPGGSPLHF
TRBV18	-	TRBJ2-1	TRBD2	17	TGTGCCAGCTCACCCGCCTTAGCGGGAGGAACCTACAATGAGCAGTTCTTC	CASSPALAGGTYNEQFF
TRBV28	many	TRBJ1-2	-	15	TGTGCCAGCAGTTTCCTGGGGGGTAGTGGCTATGGCTACACCTTC	CASSFLGGSGYGYTF
TRBV4-1	-	TRBJ2-4	TRBD1	12	TGCGCCAGCAGCCAGGGACAGGCCCTTCAGTACTTC	CASSQGQALQYF
TRBV7-3	-	TRBJ2-7	-	13	TGTGCCAGCAGCTTCACAGTTGCGGGCGAGCAGTACTTC	CASSFTVAGEQYF
TRBV5-1	-	TRBJ2-5	TRBD1	14	TGCGCCAGCAGCTCACGACAGGGGTGGGAGACCCAGTACTTC	CASSSRQGWETQYF
TRBV30	-	TRBJ2-1	TRBD2	16	TGTGCCTGGAGTGTAATGGGACTAGCGGAAGGGGGAGAGCAGTTCTTC	CAWSVMGLAEGGEQFF
TRBV9	few	TRBJ2-1	TRBD1	15	TGTGCCAGCAGCGCCAGACAGGGGGTCTACAATGAGCAGTTCTTC	CASSARQGVYNEQFF
TRBV5-1	-	TRBJ2-1	-	15	TGCGCCAGCAGCTTGCAACTAGCCTCCTACAATGAGCAGTTCTTC	CASSLQLASYNEQFF
TRBV6-6	-	TRBJ2-1	-	11	TGTGCCAGCAGTTATAGTAATGAGCAGTTCTTC	CASSYSNEQFF
TRBV27	-	TRBJ2-7	TRBD1	14	TGTGCCAGCAGTTTAGGGACAGGGGCGAACGAGCAGTACTTC	CASSLGTGANEQYF
TRBV10-2	-	TRBJ1-6	-	14	TGCGCCAGCAGTACCGACAGGTTTGGCTCACCCCTCCACTTT	CASSTDRFGSPLHF
TRBV25-1	-	TRBJ2-3	-	16	TGTGCCAGCAGTGAATACCTGCGGAATAGCACAGATACGCAGTATTTT	CASSEYLRNSTDTQYF
TRBV24-1	-	TRBJ1-5	-	20	TGTGCCACCAGTGATTTTTCGGAATCTGTTGAGGGTCCCGGCAATCAGCCCCAGCATTTT	CATSDFSESVEGPGNQPQHF
TRBV19	-	TRBJ2-3	TRBD2	18	TGTGCCAGTAGTATAGAACGGCGGGGGGGCCCCTTGGAAGATACGCAGTATTTT	CASSIERRGGPLEDTQYF